The 27 T cell receptor beta chains below were found in one sample sequenced in a study of blood T cell repertoires in COVID-19 (dated by TCRdb to the early 2020s). The library was built by means of the immunoSEQ multiplex PCR assay. This is the immuneACCESS table as TCRdb keeps it, with only in-frame sequences that have V and J called. A part of the clones is gone; compared with another copy, unresolved V genes explain less than half, and the rest is unexplained. The sample includes a few hundred thousand clones, with more than 80% observed a single time. The ten largest clones take up roughly 1.2% of the sample. The material sequenced was peripheral blood. All receptors derive from a man in his forties with acute or convalescent COVID-19.

This chain links TRBV10-3 with TRBJ1-2, with D possibly TRBD1 on 6 matching bases. Looked up from germline, CDR1 is ENHRY and CDR2 is SYGVKD. The CDR3 runs to 15 residues. V was cut by 0 bases and J by 3 bases, with 11 bases left in between. The CDR3 DNA reads as TGTGCCATCAGTGAGTCTTCGCACAGGGACTATGGCTACACCTTC. It is translated as CAISESSHRDYGYTF.

This sequence joins TRBV12-3 or TRBV12-4 and TRBJ1-2; no reliable D call. CDR3 length: 12 amino acids. With 6 bases removed from V and 4 bases from J, the gap between germline ends came to 9 bases. CDR3 amino acids: CASSPEGYGYTF. CDR3 DNA: TGTGCCAGCAGCCCAGAGGGCTATGGCTACACCTTC.

The chain joins TRBV5-1 to TRBJ2-1; 7 nucleotides agree with TRBD2. The CDR3 runs 14 residues. CDR1 SGHRS and CDR2 YFSETQ come from the germline V gene. V dropped 1 base and J dropped 8; count of bases not matched to a gene: 6. CDR3 amino acids: CASSLSLARDEQFF. DNA for the CDR3: TGCGCCAGCAGCTTGTCACTAGCGAGGGATGAGCAGTTCTTC.

This clone has a handful of counts. The chain links TRBV6-1 to TRBJ1-3; D might be TRBD1 (6 bases). The CDR3 is 17 residues long. Germline V gene data show CDR1 as MNHNS and CDR2 as SASEGT. The V and J ends lost 2 bases and 0 bases respectively, with 14 bases between them. Here the CDR3 reads CASSELTGIFSGNTIYF. The DNA for the CDR3 is TGTGCCAGCAGTGAATTAACAGGGATATTCTCTGGAAACACCATATATTTT.

The chain recombines TRBV6-6 with TRBJ1-1, with 9 positions matching TRBD1. CDR1 and CDR2 from the germline V gene are MNHNY and SVGAGI (reference sequence). The CDR3 has 14 amino acids. Germline trimming cut 8 bases from V and 4 bases from J; bases unmatched to any gene: 8. CDR3 residues: CASLQGALGTEAFF. As DNA, the CDR3 is TGTGCCAGCCTACAGGGGGCGTTGGGCACTGAAGCTTTCTTT.

This clone was seen once. The V call is TRBV19, the J call TRBJ1-1, with 8 bases matching TRBD1. Per the germline V gene, CDR1 is LNHDA and CDR2 is SQIVND (reference sequence). The CDR3 is made up of 13 amino acids. V shed 8 bases, J shed 3 bases, and the junction held 5 bases outside the gene matches. The CDR3 DNA sequence: TGTGCCAGTTACGGGACAGGCGACACTGAAGCTTTCTTT. Protein: CASYGTGDTEAFF. Using reference TRBV19 and TRBJ1-1 for the parts outside the CDR3, the full variable domain is DGGITQSPKYLFRKEGQNVTLSCEQNLNHDAMYWYRQDPGQGLRLIYYSQIVNDFQKGDIAEGYSVSREKKESFPLTVTSAQKNPTAFYLCASYGTGDTEAFFGQGTRLTVV.

This clone was seen a handful of times. The chain links TRBV19 to TRBJ2-7, with D perhaps matching TRBD2 (6 bases). The germline CDR1 and CDR2 sequences are LNHDA and SQIVND (reference sequence). Trimming removed 3 bases at V and 6 bases at J, with 9 bases between. CDR3 length: 12 residues. The CDR3 DNA sequence: TGTGCCAGTAGTATTTGGAGGGGCGAGCAGTACTTC. Residues: CASSIWRGEQYF. The entire variable domain, with the rest obtained from reference TRBV19 and TRBJ2-7, is as follows: DGGITQSPKYLFRKEGQNVTLSCEQNLNHDAMYWYRQDPGQGLRLIYYSQIVNDFQKGDIAEGYSVSREKKESFPLTVTSAQKNPTAFYLCASSIWRGEQYFGPGTRLTVT.

The sample holds a few counts of this clone. The chain joins TRBV21-1 to TRBJ1-6. TRBV21-1 is an annotated pseudogene. This CDR3 is built from 20 residues. CDR3 loop: CASSKAGSREGCSYNSPLHF. CDR3 nucleotides: TGTGCCAGCAGCAAAGCGGGAAGCAGGGAGGGTTGCTCCTATAATTCACCCCTCCACTTT.

The chain recombines TRBV5-4 with TRBJ2-5, with D unresolved. The CDR3 is made up of 13 amino acids. CDR1 is SGHNT, CDR2 YYREEE, per germline (reference sequence). Trimming shortened V by 0 bases and J by 3 bases, and 6 bases separated the two germline ends. The CDR3 DNA is TGTGCCAGCAGCTTGGTGAGCAAAGAGACCCAGTACTTC. Translated: CASSLVSKETQYF.

The J gene is TRBJ2-3, the V gene TRBV29-1, with 9 nucleotides matching TRBD1. Losses at the gene ends were 3 bases for V and 4 bases for J; bases not matched to a gene: 11. This CDR3 has 16 amino acids. From germline, CDR1 is SQVTM and CDR2 ANQGSEA. The CDR3 here is CSVETTRDRVSDTQYF. For the CDR3, the DNA is TGCAGCGTTGAGACGACCCGGGACAGGGTTTCAGATACGCAGTATTTT.

This chain joins TRBV5-1 and TRBJ1-1; D might be TRBD1 (6 bases). V was pared by 4 bases and J by 1 base, with 14 bases between. Germline lookup yields CDR1 SGHRS and CDR2 YFSETQ. The CDR3 runs 15 residues. The CDR3 nucleotides read TGCGCCAGCAGCCTGGGGGGGGGCGAGAACACTGAAGCTTTCTTT. This sequence encodes CASSLGGGENTEAFF.

This clone has a single count. This chain uses TRBV6-5 with TRBJ2-3, with 7 bases that match TRBD1. This CDR3 spans 14 amino acids. After removal of 5 bases from V and 2 bases from J, the junction contained 4 bases not matched to a gene. CDR1 and CDR2 (germline): MNHEY, SVGAGI. In DNA, the CDR3 is TGTGCCAGCAGTCGAGGGACAGACACAGATACGCAGTATTTT. Its protein is CASSRGTDTDTQYF.

V is TRBV5-1 and J is TRBJ1-3; weak D call: TRBD1 (5 bases). Trimming took 0 bases from V and 4 from J, leaving 11 bases between them. Germline loops: CDR1 SGHRS, CDR2 YFSETQ. CDR3 length: 15 residues. The CDR3 DNA reads TGCGCCAGCAGCTTGGGGCCAGGGCAGGGAAACACCATATATTTT. Residues: CASSLGPGQGNTIYF.

The rearrangement joins TRBV18 to TRBJ1-1; D is undetermined. Trimming removed 3 bases at V and 2 bases at J, with 4 bases between. The CDR3 contains 12 residues. CDR1 and CDR2 from the germline V gene are KGHSH and LQKENI. CDR3 sequence: CASSPSNTEAFF. CDR3 sequence (DNA): TGTGCCAGCTCACCGTCAAACACTGAAGCTTTCTTT.

This clone has a single count. The rearrangement uses TRBV5-4 and TRBJ2-7; D perhaps matches TRBD2 (5 bases). Trimming removed 4 bases from V and 2 bases from J, with 16 bases in between. CDR1 and CDR2 from the germline V gene are SGHNT and YYREEE (reference sequence). The CDR3 spans 15 residues. The CDR3: CASSPVGEGPYEQYF. The CDR3 bases are TGTGCCAGCAGCCCCGTCGGGGAAGGACCCTACGAGCAGTACTTC.

This chain connects TRBV11-2 to TRBJ1-1, with TRBD1 matching over 7 bases. CDR1 is SGHAT, CDR2 FQNNGV, per germline. V was pared by 1 base and J by 5 bases, with 19 bases of the junction left unmatched. This CDR3 comprises 19 residues. The CDR3 DNA sequence: TGTGCCAGCAGCTTAGCACGGAACAAAGAGCAGGGGGATTGGACTGAAGCTTTCTTT. Protein sequence: CASSLARNKEQGDWTEAFF. The full variable domain, with the rest looked up from reference TRBV11-2 and TRBJ1-1, is EAGVAQSPRYKIIEKRQSVAFWCNPISGHATLYWYQQILGQGPKLLIQFQNNGVVDDSQLPKDRFSAERLKGVDSTLKIQPAKLEDSAVYLCASSLARNKEQGDWTEAFFGQGTRLTVV.

The V gene is TRBV30, the J gene TRBJ1-2, with a tentative D call TRBD1 (6 bases). The CDR3 sequence is 13 residues long. Trimming took 8 bases from V and 8 from J, leaving 21 bases between them. CDR1 GTSNPN and CDR2 SVGIG come from the germline V gene (reference sequence). The CDR3 sequence is CAGTPTGLGGYTF. In DNA, the CDR3 is TGTGCCGGGACCCCGACAGGTCTTGGAGGCTACACCTTC.

The J gene is TRBJ2-5, the V gene TRBV5-6, with D maybe TRBD2 (5 bases). CDR1 SGHDT and CDR2 YYEEEE come from the germline V gene. V lost 4 bases and J 4 bases, leaving 14 bases between the germline ends. This CDR3 region has 14 residues. The CDR3 DNA is TGTGCCAGCAGCCCCGGAGGATGGGGAGAGACCCAGTACTTC. Encoded protein: CASSPGGWGETQYF.

The chain employs TRBV4-1 and TRBJ1-2; 9 nucleotides align to TRBD1. The CDR3 is 15 residues long. Germline CDR1 is MGHRA and CDR2 is YSYEKL. V gave up 6 bases and J gave up 0 bases; unmatched junction bases: 5. The CDR3 nucleotides are TGCGCCAGCAGTGAAAGGACAGGGGCTAACTATGGCTACACCTTC. Protein product: CASSERTGANYGYTF.

The chain uses TRBV6-2 or TRBV6-3 and TRBJ2-7; D unclear. The ends were cut back, 6 bases at V and 3 bases at J, with 6 bases in the middle. The CDR3 is 11 amino acids. The germline V gene has CDR1 MNHEY and CDR2 SVGEGT. CDR3 residues: CASSRGYEQYF. DNA of the CDR3: TGTGCCAGCAGCCGCGGCTACGAGCAGTACTTC.

The table lists this clone with a count of one. This chain connects TRBV6-5 to TRBJ2-3, with a weak D call TRBD2 (5 bases). Germline V gene lookup returns CDR1 MNHEY and CDR2 SVGAGI. Trimming cost V 0 bases and J 9 bases, with 10 bases left between them. CDR3 length equals 13 residues. The CDR3 region has the DNA TGTGCCAGCAGTTACTCGAGGGCCGAAACGCAGTATTTT. This gives the protein CASSYSRAETQYF.

CDR3 amino acids: CASSPQKNYGYTF. The CDR3 DNA reads as TGTGCCAGCAGCCCACAAAAAAACTATGGCTACACCTTC. The chain is built from TRBV4-2 and TRBJ1-2; unclear D gene. The V gene lost 4 bases and the J gene lost 2 bases, with 8 bases spanning the gap. CDR1 and CDR2 from the germline V gene are LGHNA and YNFKEQ. This CDR3 is 13 amino acids long.

As concerns this clone: Other DNA sequences within the sample encode an identical CDR3. The chain carries TRBV5-1 and TRBJ1-1, with a weak D call TRBD1 (5 bases). The V gene lost 4 bases and the J gene lost 0 bases, with 10 bases spanning the gap. The CDR3 spans 14 residues. The germline V gene encodes CDR1 SGHRS and CDR2 YFSETQ. The CDR3 nucleotides read TGCGCCAGCAGCCCGGGGGTTGTGAACACTGAAGCTTTCTTT. It codes for CASSPGVVNTEAFF. Looking up the rest from reference TRBV5-1 and TRBJ1-1 gives the full variable domain: KAGVTQTPRYLIKTRGQQVTLSCSPISGHRSVSWYQQTPGQGLQFLFEYFSETQRNKGNFPGRFSGRQFSNSRSEMNVSTLELGDSALYLCASSPGVVNTEAFFGQGTRLTVV.

V gene TRBV21-1 combines with J gene TRBJ2-5; TRBD2, the D gene given by the table, was not confirmed from the DNA. TRBV21-1 is a known pseudogene. The length of the CDR3 is 15 residues. The CDR3 coding sequence is TGTGCCAGCAGCAAAGTAGACTCCGATAGGGAGACCCAGTACTTC. Translation: CASSKVDSDRETQYF.

The chain joins TRBV29-1 to TRBJ1-5; no clear D gene. The germline CDR1 and CDR2 sequences are SQVTM and ANQGSEA. V was clipped by 3 bases and J by 0 bases, with 12 bases between them. This CDR3 has 15 residues. In nucleotides, the CDR3 is TGCAGCGTTGATAAGGATCGGGGTAGCAATCAGCCCCAGCATTTT. Protein: CSVDKDRGSNQPQHF.

Concerning this clone itself: Additional DNA sequences in this sample encode the identical CDR3. This chain's CDR3 is CASSGTGGNTEAFF. The CDR3 DNA sequence: TGTGCCAGCAGTGGGACAGGGGGCAATACTGAAGCTTTCTTT. The chain recombines TRBV2 with TRBJ1-1; 11 bases match TRBD1. V lost 4 bases and J lost 5; bases outside the gene matches: 3. Looked up from germline, CDR1 is SNHLY and CDR2 is FYNNEI. The CDR3 length is 14 residues.

This clone has more than one count but fewer than ten. V and J are TRBV19 and TRBJ1-4, with TRBD1 as a possible D gene (6 bases). From germline, CDR1 is LNHDA and CDR2 SQIVND (reference sequence). Between the trimmed V and J ends, which lost 3 bases and 8 bases, there was a span of 16 bases. This CDR3 spans 15 amino acids. The CDR3 spells CASSMIRGAREKLFF. The CDR3 DNA reads TGTGCCAGTAGTATGATCCGGGGGGCGCGAGAAAAACTGTTTTTT. The entire variable domain, with the rest obtained from reference TRBV19 and TRBJ1-4, is as follows: DGGITQSPKYLFRKEGQNVTLSCEQNLNHDAMYWYRQDPGQGLRLIYYSQIVNDFQKGDIAEGYSVSREKKESFPLTVTSAQKNPTAFYLCASSMIRGAREKLFFGSGTQLSVL.